This T cell receptor beta chain is from a study of T-cell memory formation after mild COVID-19. Across the study: TCR clusters largely stayed donor specific. Findings and limits, study-wide: A second wave expanding day 15 to 37 was CD4+-biased; contracting clones were balanced. Mainly CM and EM harbored the contracting CD4+ clones; mainly EMRA harbored the CD8+ ones.

From 5'RACE with constant-segment primers came TCR alpha and TCR beta cDNA libraries that carried sample barcodes and UMIs. Each CDR3 protein is one row after TCRdb ran MiXCR on the 5' RACE reads. The sample includes 500,000 to 550,000 distinct CDR3 sequences, roughly 21% seen only once; the top ten take under 15%. A remark on this clonotype: Its antigen is undetermined.

The CDR3 totals 15 residues. V was clipped by 5 bases and J by 0 bases; unmatched bases: 5. Per germline, CDR1 SGHTA and CDR2 FQGNSA. The clonotype originates from an adult woman who had mild COVID-19 (a few samples of this study predate the infection). Cell type and time point are not known. The chain has TRBV7-2 and TRBJ1-2, with 8 bases lining up with TRBD1. Sequencing input: PBMCs or a T cell subset sorted from them (not recorded which). This CDR3 reads CASSRSGQANYGYTF. The CDR3 nucleotides are TGTGCCAGCAGCCGCTCGGGACAGGCTAACTATGGCTACACCTTC. Looking up the rest from reference TRBV7-2 and TRBJ1-2 gives the full variable domain: GAGVSQSPSNKVTEKGKDVELRCDPISGHTALYWYRQSLGQGLEFLIYFQGNSAPDKSGLPSDRFSAERTGGSVSTLTIQRTQQEDSAVYLCASSRSGQANYGYTFGSGTRLTVV.